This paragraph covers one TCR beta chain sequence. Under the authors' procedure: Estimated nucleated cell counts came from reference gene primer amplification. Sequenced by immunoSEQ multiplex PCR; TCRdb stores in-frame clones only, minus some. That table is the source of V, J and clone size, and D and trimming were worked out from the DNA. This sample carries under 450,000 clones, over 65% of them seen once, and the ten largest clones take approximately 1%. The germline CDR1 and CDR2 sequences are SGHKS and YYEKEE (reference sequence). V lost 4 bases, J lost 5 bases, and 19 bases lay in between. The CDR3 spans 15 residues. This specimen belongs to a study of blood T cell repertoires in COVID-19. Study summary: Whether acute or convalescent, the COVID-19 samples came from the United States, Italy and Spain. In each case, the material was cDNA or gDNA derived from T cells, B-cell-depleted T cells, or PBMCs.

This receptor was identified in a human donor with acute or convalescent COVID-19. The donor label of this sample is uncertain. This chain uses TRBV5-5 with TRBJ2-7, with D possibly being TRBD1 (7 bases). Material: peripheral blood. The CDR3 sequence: CASSLEGQSYHEQYF. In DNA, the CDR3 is TGTGCCAGCAGCCTGGAGGGACAGTCTTACCACGAGCAGTACTTC.